The 32 T cell receptor beta chains in this list originate from one sample, sequenced in a study of blood T cell repertoires in COVID-19 (dated by TCRdb to the early 2020s). Library preparation was by the immunoSEQ multiplex PCR assay. TCRdb's version of the immuneACCESS table is confined to in-frame rearrangements and falls short of the full clone set. An unresolved V gene accounts for under half of the shortfall where checked; the remainder is of unknown origin. This sample has 250,000 to 400,000 clones in its table, and around 88% of those were observed once. 1.6% of the sample belongs to the ten largest clones. Sequenced sample: peripheral blood. These receptors were collected from a woman aged 25 to 39 with COVID-19, enrolled during active disease.

J is TRBJ2-1 and V is TRBV19, with D perhaps TRBD1 (5 bases). V shed 4 bases and J shed 4 bases, with 14 bases lying between them. Germline assignment: CDR1 LNHDA and CDR2 SQIVND (reference sequence). The CDR3 runs 15 residues. The CDR3, as DNA: TGTGCCAGTAGTAGCAGGGTATCGAGATACAATGAGCAGTTCTTC. Protein: CASSSRVSRYNEQFF. The full variable domain, its missing parts supplied by reference TRBV19 and TRBJ2-1, is DGGITQSPKYLFRKEGQNVTLSCEQNLNHDAMYWYRQDPGQGLRLIYYSQIVNDFQKGDIAEGYSVSREKKESFPLTVTSAQKNPTAFYLCASSSRVSRYNEQFFGPGTRLTVL.

The gene calls are TRBV11-2 and TRBJ1-5, with D uncertain. Germline V gene sequence: CDR1 SGHAT, CDR2 FQNNGV. The CDR3 spans 13 residues. Trimming removed 4 bases at V and 5 bases at J, with 9 bases between. In DNA form, the CDR3 reads TGTGCCAGCAGCTCAGCGGTCGATCAGCCCCAGCATTTT. Its translation is CASSSAVDQPQHF. Full variable domain (outside the CDR3, taken from reference TRBV11-2 and TRBJ1-5): EAGVAQSPRYKIIEKRQSVAFWCNPISGHATLYWYQQILGQGPKLLIQFQNNGVVDDSQLPKDRFSAERLKGVDSTLKIQPAKLEDSAVYLCASSSAVDQPQHFGDGTRLSIL.

As concerns this clone: This same CDR3 is encoded by further DNA sequences in the sample. DNA for the CDR3: TGTGCCAGCAGCCCGCCCGGCACTGAAGCTTTCTTT. This encodes CASSPPGTEAFF. The chain has TRBV7-9 and TRBJ1-1; no definite D call. The germline V and J ends were trimmed by 5 bases and 4 bases, with 8 bases remaining between them. Per germline, CDR1 SEHNR and CDR2 FQNEAQ (reference sequence). The CDR3 is made up of 12 amino acids. The complete variable domain, with remaining parts taken from reference TRBV7-9 and TRBJ1-1, reads DTGVSQNPRHKITKRGQNVTFRCDPISEHNRLYWYRQTLGQGPEFLTYFQNEAQLEKSRLLSDRFSAERPKGSFSTLEIQRTEQGDSAMYLCASSPPGTEAFFGQGTRLTVV.

The CDR3 sequence: CASRRDNRLPEAFF. DNA for the CDR3: TGTGCCAGCAGAAGAGATAACCGACTTCCTGAAGCTTTCTTT. V gene TRBV2 combines with J gene TRBJ1-1; D gene uncertain. Germline CDR1 is SNHLY and CDR2 is FYNNEI. With 6 bases removed from V and 6 bases from J, the gap between germline ends came to 17 bases. The CDR3 spans 14 residues.

V usage is TRBV7-9 and J usage is TRBJ1-6; TRBD1 agrees at 7 bases. The length of the CDR3 is 16 residues. J gave up 9 bases and V 2 bases, and 10 bases lay outside the gene matches. Germline V CDR1 and CDR2: SEHNR, FQNEAQ (reference sequence). CDR3 sequence: CASSLTQGVGSSPLHF. The CDR3 coding sequence is TGTGCCAGCAGCTTAACTCAGGGGGTTGGTAGTTCACCCCTCCACTTT.

The rearrangement links TRBV3-1 (or the pseudogene TRBV3-2) to TRBJ2-7; D is perhaps TRBD2 (6 bases). V was clipped by 0 bases and J by 1 base, with 19 bases between them. Germline values: CDR1 LGHDT, CDR2 YNNKEL (reference sequence). The CDR3 has 18 amino acids. DNA for the CDR3: TGTGCCAGCAGCCAAGAATCTTCCGGTGGTAGCGGTTCCTACGAGCAGTACTTC. This gives the protein CASSQESSGGSGSYEQYF.

The rearrangement links TRBV12-3 or TRBV12-4 to TRBJ2-7; perhaps TRBD2 as D (6 bases). The CDR3 is 13 amino acids. V lost 7 bases to trimming and J lost 8 bases, with 18 bases between them. CDR3 sequence reads: CASTLGGPEQQYF. CDR3 coding DNA: TGTGCCAGCACCCTCGGGGGTCCAGAGCAGCAGTACTTC.

This chain joins TRBV3-1 (or the pseudogene TRBV3-2) and TRBJ1-6; D call uncertain. The length of the CDR3 is 13 residues. Looked up from germline, CDR1 is LGHDT and CDR2 is YNNKEL (reference sequence). The V and J ends lost 1 base and 8 bases respectively, with 6 bases between them. This CDR3 is CASSQGEYSPLHF. The CDR3 nucleotides are TGTGCCAGCAGCCAAGGGGAGTATTCACCCCTCCACTTT.

This chain joins TRBV6-5 and TRBJ1-4; TRBD1 might be the D (5 bases). The V gene's germline CDR1 is MNHEY and CDR2 SVGAGI. V shed 2 bases and J shed 12 bases, with 13 bases lying between them. The CDR3 has 13 residues. The CDR3: CASSYRGGVQLFF. DNA for the CDR3: TGTGCCAGCAGTTACCGGGGGGGGGTCCAACTGTTTTTT.

CDR3 DNA: TGTGCCAGCCTCGAAACGACAGGGGGGGAGACCCAGTACTTC. The encoded protein is CASLETTGGETQYF. This chain joins TRBV2 and TRBJ2-5, with 9 positions matching TRBD1. This CDR3 spans 14 amino acids. The germline CDR1 and CDR2 sequences are SNHLY and FYNNEI. With 8 bases clipped from V and 5 bases from J, the junction kept 9 bases outside the gene matches. The full variable domain, its missing parts supplied by reference TRBV2 and TRBJ2-5, is EPEVTQTPSHQVTQMGQEVILRCVPISNHLYFYWYRQILGQKVEFLVSFYNNEISEKSEIFDDQFSVERPDGSNFTLKIRSTKLEDSAMYFCASLETTGGETQYFGPGTRLLVL.

The table lists this clone with a few counts. V is TRBV19 and J is TRBJ1-3, with TRBD1 identical over 7 bases. Germline V CDR1 and CDR2: LNHDA, SQIVND (reference sequence). The V segment lost 3 bases and the J segment 0 bases; nucleotides outside the gene matches: 2. This CDR3 comprises 15 residues. The DNA for the CDR3 is TGTGCCAGTAGTATTGGGACAGACTCTGGAAACACCATATATTTT. Translating it yields CASSIGTDSGNTIYF.

The genes are TRBV2 and TRBJ1-5; D is possibly TRBD1 (5 bases). The germline V gene has CDR1 SNHLY and CDR2 FYNNEI. Trimming shortened V by 4 bases and J by 6 bases, and 7 bases separated the two germline ends. This CDR3 is built from 12 residues. The CDR3 region has the DNA TGTGCCAGCAGTGTGGGGGGTCAGCCCCAGCATTTT. It is translated as CASSVGGQPQHF.

The chain is built from TRBV6-5 and TRBJ1-5; D unclear. V shed 2 bases and J shed 4 bases, with 9 bases lying between them. The CDR3 is made up of 14 amino acids. Germline V gives CDR1 MNHEY, CDR2 SVGAGI. The CDR3 nucleotides read TGTGCCAGCAGTTACCGGAGAGGGAATCAGCCCCAGCATTTT. This encodes CASSYRRGNQPQHF.

A few counts support this clone. V is TRBV25-1 and J is TRBJ2-7, with D possibly TRBD1 on 5 matching bases. CDR3 length: 13 residues. Between the trimmed V and J ends, which lost 7 bases and 5 bases, there was a span of 15 bases. Germline V CDR1 and CDR2: MGHDK, SYGVNS. CDR3 bases: TGTGCCAGCAAGCAGGGAAGATGGAACGAGCAGTACGTC. The encoded protein is CASKQGRWNEQYV.

As for this clone: Other DNA variants within this sample encode the same CDR3. The chain uses TRBV11-2 and TRBJ1-1; no clear D. V was cut by 1 base and J by 1 base, with 7 bases left in between. CDR1 and CDR2 from the germline V gene are SGHAT and FQNNGV. This CDR3 contains 14 residues. The CDR3, as DNA: TGTGCCAGCAGCTTAGTCGCAGGGAACACTGAAGCTTTCTTT. Its protein product is CASSLVAGNTEAFF.

The CDR3 DNA sequence: TGTGCCAGCAGCCCGTACAATGAGCAGTTCTTC. Amino acids: CASSPYNEQFF. The rearrangement uses TRBV7-9 and TRBJ2-1, with unresolved D. The CDR3 extends over 11 amino acids. The germline CDR1 and CDR2 sequences are SEHNR and FQNEAQ (reference sequence). Trimming took off 5 bases at V and 4 bases at J, with 3 bases between the two ends.

V gene TRBV29-1 combines with J gene TRBJ1-2; no clear D. Germline CDR1 and CDR2: SQVTM and ANQGSEA. Trimming removed 0 bases at V and 8 bases at J, with 10 bases between. The length of the CDR3 is 12 residues. CDR3 in DNA: TGCAGCGTTGAAGAGGCAACGGGGGGCTACACCTTC. Translating gives CSVEEATGGYTF. Using reference TRBV29-1 and TRBJ1-2 for the parts outside the CDR3, the full variable domain is SAVISQKPSRDICQRGTSLTIQCQVDSQVTMMFWYRQQPGQSLTLIATANQGSEATYESGFVIDKFPISRPNLTFSTLTVSNMSPEDSSIYLCSVEEATGGYTFGSGTRLTVV.

The chain uses TRBV2 and TRBJ1-6, with 7 bases lining up with TRBD1. The junction had 3 bases not matched to a gene; V was cut back by 5 bases and J by 8 bases. The CDR3 has 13 residues. Germline CDR1 and CDR2: SNHLY and FYNNEI. The CDR3 nucleotides are TGTGCCAGCAGTCTAGACAGGGATTCACCCCTCCACTTT. Protein: CASSLDRDSPLHF.

The rearrangement joins TRBV2 to TRBJ2-5; tentative D call: TRBD2 (7 bases). The CDR3 is 14 amino acids. Per the germline V gene, CDR1 is SNHLY and CDR2 is FYNNEI. V shed 7 bases and J shed 4 bases, with 16 bases lying between them. The CDR3 DNA sequence: TGTGCCAGCATCCAGAGGGGGGGCGGAGAGACCCAGTACTTC. Its protein product is CASIQRGGGETQYF.

The J gene is TRBJ2-7, the V gene TRBV10-3, with D perhaps TRBD1 (5 bases). Trimming cost V 2 bases and J 2 bases, with 7 bases left between them. Germline V lookup: CDR1 ENHRY, CDR2 SYGVKD. There are 13 residues in the CDR3. Written as DNA, the CDR3 is TGTGCCATCAGTGAGGGGGCTCCCTACGAGCAGTACGTC. This codes for CAISEGAPYEQYV.

For the CDR3, the DNA is TGTGCCAGCAGCCAACCGGGACAGGCCGTATCTGGAAACACCATATATTTT. Its translation is CASSQPGQAVSGNTIYF. The chain joins TRBV3-1 (or the pseudogene TRBV3-2) to TRBJ1-3, with 8 bases fitting TRBD1. Germline lookup yields CDR1 LGHDT and CDR2 YNNKEL (reference sequence). Trimming at V came to 2 bases and at J to 1 base, leaving 7 bases not matched to a gene. The CDR3 has 17 amino acids.

The CDR3 loop reads CASRGRVEDYGYTF. CDR3 nucleotides: TGTGCCAGTAGGGGCAGGGTTGAAGACTATGGCTACACCTTC. V gene TRBV19 combines with J gene TRBJ1-2; D is possibly TRBD1 (5 bases). V was pared by 6 bases and J by 3 bases, with 14 bases between. The germline gives CDR1 LNHDA, CDR2 SQIVND (reference sequence). This CDR3 has 14 amino acids.

The V call is TRBV5-6, the J call TRBJ2-6; TRBD1 might be the D (6 bases). The germline gives CDR1 SGHDT, CDR2 YYEEEE. V was trimmed by 1 base and J by 0 bases, leaving 11 bases between them. The CDR3 runs 17 residues. DNA of the CDR3: TGTGCCAGCAGCTTGTGGCAGGGGCACTCTGGGGCCAACGTCCTGACTTTC. It specifies CASSLWQGHSGANVLTF.

The gene calls are TRBV30 and TRBJ1-2, with 7 bases matching TRBD1. The germline gives CDR1 GTSNPN, CDR2 SVGIG (reference sequence). V lost 1 base to trimming and J lost 6 bases; unmatched junction nucleotides: 5. This CDR3 region has 13 residues. The CDR3 coding sequence is TGTGCCTGGAGTGGGACAGGCCGAAATGGCTACACCTTC. This encodes CAWSGTGRNGYTF.

J is TRBJ2-2 and V is TRBV7-2; 9 positions match TRBD2. Germline trimming cut 4 bases from V and 5 bases from J; bases unmatched to any gene: 8. The V gene's germline CDR1 is SGHTA and CDR2 FQGNSA. The CDR3 length is 16 residues. In DNA form, the CDR3 reads TGTGCCAGCAGCTCAGGAGCGGGGGGTGAGACCGGGGAGCTGTTTTTT. Amino acids: CASSSGAGGETGELFF.

The chain carries TRBV24-1 and TRBJ2-5, with 10 bases that match TRBD1. CDR3 length: 16 amino acids. The V gene end was trimmed by 3 bases and the J gene end by 5 bases; junction bases not matched to a gene: 8. CDR1 and CDR2 from the germline V gene are KGHDR and SFDVKD. For the CDR3, the DNA is TGTGCCACCAGTGATCATTCGACAGGGGGCGGGGAGACCCAGTACTTC. Translating gives CATSDHSTGGGETQYF.

This sequence joins TRBV7-2 and TRBJ2-3; D is ambiguous. Germline V gives CDR1 SGHTA, CDR2 FQGNSA. V lost 5 bases to trimming and J lost 6 bases, with 12 bases between them. This CDR3 is built from 13 residues. CDR3 residues: CASSTARLDTQYF. CDR3 DNA sequence: TGTGCCAGCAGCACCGCTAGGTTGGATACGCAGTATTTT. Full variable domain (outside the CDR3, taken from reference TRBV7-2 and TRBJ2-3): GAGVSQSPSNKVTEKGKDVELRCDPISGHTALYWYRQSLGQGLEFLIYFQGNSAPDKSGLPSDRFSAERTGGSVSTLTIQRTQQEDSAVYLCASSTARLDTQYFGPGTRLTVL.

This chain uses TRBV24-1 with TRBJ1-5, with 8 bases fitting TRBD1. V was clipped by 4 bases and J by 9 bases; unmatched bases: 13. CDR1 is KGHDR, CDR2 SFDVKD, per germline. The CDR3 consists of 16 residues. CDR3 DNA sequence: TGTGCCACCAGTGACCCCGGGACAGGTAATACCGGGCCCCAGCATTTT. Its translation is CATSDPGTGNTGPQHF.

CDR3: CASSLTFSSTDTQYF. Here the CDR3 DNA reads TGTGCCAGTAGCCTGACATTTTCTAGCACAGATACGCAGTATTTT. The V call is TRBV19, the J call TRBJ2-3; D remains ambiguous. V dropped 6 bases and J dropped 0 bases, with 13 bases sitting between them. Germline V CDR1 and CDR2: LNHDA, SQIVND (reference sequence). The CDR3 is 15 amino acids.

The chain uses TRBV28 and TRBJ1-6, with 7 nucleotides matching TRBD1. The CDR3 has 16 amino acids. CDR1 and CDR2 (germline): MDHEN, SYDVKM. V trimming: 5 bases; J trimming: 0 bases; junction bases outside the gene matches: 4. In DNA, the CDR3 is TGTGCCAGCAGTCCCCGGGACAGCTCCTATAATTCACCCCTCCACTTT. This sequence encodes CASSPRDSSYNSPLHF.

J is TRBJ2-2 and V is TRBV7-9; possible D gene TRBD1, 5 bases. Trimming cost V 5 bases and J 1 base, with 11 bases left between them. The CDR3 consists of 15 residues. Germline CDR1 reads SEHNR; CDR2 reads FQNEAQ (reference sequence). The CDR3 DNA reads as TGTGCCAGCAGCCACTCTGACAGGAACACCGGGGAGCTGTTTTTT. Protein product: CASSHSDRNTGELFF.

The chain links TRBV2 to TRBJ2-7; 9 bases map to TRBD1. CDR3 length equals 13 residues. Germline V gene sequence: CDR1 SNHLY, CDR2 FYNNEI. V lost 6 bases to trimming and J lost 7 bases; unmatched junction nucleotides: 7. CDR3 region: CASRGDRVGEQYF. The CDR3 DNA sequence: TGTGCCAGCAGGGGGGACAGGGTAGGAGAGCAGTACTTC.